Below, 17 T cell receptor beta chains from the same sample are listed, as sequenced in a study of cytomegalovirus exposure and HLA in healthy donors. With 60 Vbeta and 13 Jbeta primers, the PCR was carried out. This table comes from immunoSEQ multiplex PCR, and its TCRdb copy is limited to in-frame clones, with some not included. This sample yields some 130,000 clones, of which around 80% are seen a single time; around 2% belongs to the top ten. Input material: PBMCs. The receptors were sampled from a woman aged 45-59 years in good health and CMV-seronegative.

V and J are TRBV14 and TRBJ2-1; D gene uncertain. Looked up from germline, CDR1 is SGHDN and CDR2 is FVKESK. Between the trimmed V and J ends, which lost 1 base and 9 bases, there was a span of 7 bases. This CDR3 is 12 amino acids long. The CDR3 spells CASSQVFGEQFF. DNA for the CDR3: TGTGCCAGCAGCCAAGTATTCGGTGAGCAGTTCTTC. Filled out from reference TRBV14 and TRBJ2-1, the complete variable domain reads EAGVTQFPSHSVIEKGQTVTLRCDPISGHDNLYWYRRVMGKEIKFLLHFVKESKQDESGMPNNRFLAERTGGTYSTLKVQPAELEDSGVYFCASSQVFGEQFFGPGTRLTVL.

This chain uses TRBV14 with TRBJ1-3; 7 bases fit TRBD1. The V segment lost 1 base and the J segment 0 bases; nucleotides outside the gene matches: 3. This CDR3 is built from 16 residues. Germline lookup yields CDR1 SGHDN and CDR2 FVKESK. In DNA, the CDR3 is TGTGCCAGCAGCCAAGTACAGGGGTTCTCTGGAAACACCATATATTTT. Amino acid sequence: CASSQVQGFSGNTIYF.

The chain carries TRBV2 and TRBJ1-1; TRBD1 matches 10 bases. After removal of 7 bases from V and 5 bases from J, the junction contained 13 bases not matched to a gene. CDR3 length: 16 residues. The germline gives CDR1 SNHLY, CDR2 FYNNEI. In DNA form, the CDR3 reads TGTGCCAGCAAGGTGGGACAGGGGCACTTTCTGACTGAAGCTTTCTTT. Translated, it gives CASKVGQGHFLTEAFF. The full variable domain, its missing parts supplied by reference TRBV2 and TRBJ1-1, is EPEVTQTPSHQVTQMGQEVILRCVPISNHLYFYWYRQILGQKVEFLVSFYNNEISEKSEIFDDQFSVERPDGSNFTLKIRSTKLEDSAMYFCASKVGQGHFLTEAFFGQGTRLTVV.

J is TRBJ2-2 and V is TRBV9; 11 bases agree with TRBD2. The CDR3 is made up of 15 amino acids. Germline loops: CDR1 SGDLS, CDR2 YYNGEE. V shed 5 bases, J shed 6 bases, and the junction held 6 bases outside the gene matches. CDR3 in amino acids: CASSGSGRAPGELFF. CDR3 bases: TGTGCCAGCAGTGGTAGCGGGAGGGCCCCCGGGGAGCTGTTTTTT.

This clone was recorded only once. The rearrangement links TRBV7-9 to TRBJ2-1, with 10 nucleotides matching TRBD2. This CDR3 comprises 16 residues. The trim removed 5 bases at V and 4 bases at J, leaving 8 bases unmatched. Germline V gene sequence: CDR1 SEHNR, CDR2 FQNEAQ (reference sequence). In nucleotides, the CDR3 is TGTGCCAGCAGCCCGGGGGGACTAGCGAGTTACAATGAGCAGTTCTTC. Its translation is CASSPGGLASYNEQFF.

The V and J genes are TRBV19 and TRBJ1-1; the D gene is possibly TRBD1 (6 bases). Trimming removed 2 bases from V and 4 bases from J, with 17 bases in between. The CDR3 contains 16 residues. Per germline, CDR1 LNHDA and CDR2 SQIVND (reference sequence). The CDR3 DNA is TGTGCCAGTAGTATAACCTCCTCGCAGGGGCGCACTGAAGCTTTCTTT. It translates to CASSITSSQGRTEAFF.

The V and J genes are TRBV5-1 and TRBJ2-5, with TRBD2 identical over 10 bases. CDR1 is SGHRS, CDR2 YFSETQ, per germline. The CDR3 spans 17 residues. V trimming: 2 bases; J trimming: 2 bases; junction bases outside the gene matches: 9. This CDR3 reads CASSFPASGSSQETQYF. DNA for the CDR3: TGCGCCAGCAGCTTTCCGGCTAGCGGGAGTTCTCAAGAGACCCAGTACTTC.

This chain joins TRBV5-1 and TRBJ1-1, with 9 positions matching TRBD1. Losses at the gene ends were 2 bases for V and 0 bases for J; bases not matched to a gene: 11. Germline V gene lookup returns CDR1 SGHRS and CDR2 YFSETQ. This CDR3 contains 18 residues. The CDR3 region is CASSFTPLDRGLNTEAFF. CDR3 nucleotides: TGCGCCAGCAGCTTCACCCCCTTGGACAGGGGATTGAACACTGAAGCTTTCTTT.

The V gene is TRBV2, the J gene TRBJ2-7; possible D gene TRBD1, 6 bases. Germline CDR1 is SNHLY and CDR2 is FYNNEI. The ends were cut back, 0 bases at V and 2 bases at J, with 14 bases in the middle. The CDR3 sequence is 16 residues long. CDR3 region: CASSEAPGTSPYEQYF. CDR3 DNA: TGTGCCAGCAGTGAAGCGCCGGGGACAAGCCCCTACGAGCAGTACTTC.

The rearrangement uses TRBV30 and TRBJ2-3; 9 bases line up with TRBD1. In germline, CDR1 is GTSNPN, CDR2 SVGIG (reference sequence). The CDR3 spans 13 residues. Germline trimming cut 5 bases from V and 5 bases from J; bases unmatched to any gene: 5. Written as DNA, the CDR3 is TGTGCCTGGTCGGGACAGGGAATAGATACGCAGTATTTT. It yields the protein CAWSGQGIDTQYF.

The chain employs TRBV29-1 and TRBJ1-1; the match to TRBD1 covers 7 bases. In germline, CDR1 is SQVTM, CDR2 ANQGSEA. V shed 3 bases and J 0 bases; nucleotides not matched to a gene: 4. There are 14 residues in the CDR3. The CDR3 coding sequence is TGCAGCGTTGATGAGACAGGGCTGAACACTGAAGCTTTCTTT. Translation gives CSVDETGLNTEAFF. Full variable domain (outside the CDR3, taken from reference TRBV29-1 and TRBJ1-1): SAVISQKPSRDICQRGTSLTIQCQVDSQVTMMFWYRQQPGQSLTLIATANQGSEATYESGFVIDKFPISRPNLTFSTLTVSNMSPEDSSIYLCSVDETGLNTEAFFGQGTRLTVV.

The chain combines TRBV5-1 with TRBJ2-7; TRBD2 aligns across 10 bases. The V segment lost 1 base and the J segment 2 bases; nucleotides outside the gene matches: 12. The germline V gene has CDR1 SGHRS and CDR2 YFSETQ. The CDR3 has 18 residues. The CDR3 loop reads CASSLTSSGSHWAYEQYF. The CDR3 bases are TGCGCCAGCAGCTTGACGTCTAGCGGGAGCCATTGGGCCTACGAGCAGTACTTC.

The genes are TRBV7-8 and TRBJ1-1; 8 nucleotides agree with TRBD1. V was clipped by 3 bases and J by 5 bases; unmatched bases: 14. The CDR3 has 17 amino acids. CDR1 SGHVS and CDR2 FQNEAQ come from the germline V gene. CDR3 amino acids: CASSFYLRQGANTEAFF. CDR3 DNA sequence: TGTGCCAGCAGCTTTTATCTCCGGCAGGGGGCCAATACTGAAGCTTTCTTT.

The chain joins TRBV19 to TRBJ1-1; 7 nucleotides line up with TRBD1. The CDR3 loop spans 14 amino acids. J was trimmed by 7 bases and V by 3 bases; bases with no gene match: 8. The germline V gene has CDR1 LNHDA and CDR2 SQIVND (reference sequence). The CDR3 DNA is TGTGCCAGTAGTATCCTCGGACAGGTGATTGAAGCTTTCTTT. Amino acid sequence: CASSILGQVIEAFF.

The rearrangement links TRBV25-1 to TRBJ1-2; TRBD1 matches at 7 bases. With 11 bases clipped from V and 4 bases from J, the junction kept 7 bases outside the gene matches. CDR1 and CDR2 (germline): MGHDK, SYGVNS. This CDR3 is built from 12 residues. DNA for the CDR3: TGTGCCGCTAACCGGGACAGCTATGGCTACACCTTC. It yields the protein CAANRDSYGYTF.

J is TRBJ2-7 and V is TRBV7-8; 7 positions agree with TRBD1. V lost 7 bases to trimming and J lost 3 bases; unmatched junction nucleotides: 9. From germline, CDR1 is SGHVS and CDR2 FQNEAQ. The CDR3 covers 14 residues. This CDR3 is CASTLRGLSYEQYF. The CDR3 DNA follows: TGTGCCAGCACCCTGAGGGGGCTGAGCTACGAGCAGTACTTC.

This chain uses TRBV11-3 with TRBJ1-1, with D perhaps TRBD1 (5 bases). From germline, CDR1 is SGHNT and CDR2 YENEEA. The V end lost 5 bases, the J end lost 6 bases, and 10 bases lay between the germline ends. The CDR3 sequence is 12 residues long. For the CDR3, the DNA is TGTGCCAGCAGCCGGGGGTTGGCTGAAGCTTTCTTT. This translates into CASSRGLAEAFF.